The 27 T cell receptor beta chains below come from one sample, sequenced in a study of shared clonotypes between healthy human individuals. Profiling relied on immunoSEQ multiplex PCR, and the TCRdb table lists in-frame clones only, not all of them. In the table there are 2 million to 3 million clones, approximately 94% of which are singletons. The sequencing input was naive CD4+ T cells from PBMCs. Stated subset: CD45RA+ positively selected. The receptors stem from a man aged 18 to 29 in good health. Some clones in this sample may be carry-over from other donors' samples.

This rearrangement joins TRBV2 to TRBJ2-1; perhaps D is TRBD1 or TRBD2 (5 bases each). Between the trimmed V and J ends, which lost 9 bases and 1 base, there was a span of 16 bases. This CDR3 contains 15 residues. CDR1 and CDR2 from the germline V gene are SNHLY and FYNNEI. CDR3 protein: CASTGAVISYNEQFF. Here the CDR3 DNA reads TGTGCCAGTACAGGAGCGGTCATATCCTACAATGAGCAGTTCTTC.

This chain links TRBV27 with TRBJ2-7, with TRBD2 matching over 10 bases. V dropped 0 bases and J dropped 0; count of bases not matched to a gene: 5. Germline CDR1 and CDR2: MNHEY and SMNVEV (reference sequence). This CDR3 has 17 residues. The CDR3 DNA is TGTGCCAGCAGTTTATCGCGGACTAGCGGAAACTCCTACGAGCAGTACTTC. Amino acid sequence: CASSLSRTSGNSYEQYF.

The J gene is TRBJ2-1, the V gene TRBV18; weak D call: TRBD2 (6 bases). The CDR3 sequence is 18 residues long. From germline, CDR1 is KGHSH and CDR2 LQKENI. V was clipped by 3 bases and J by 0 bases, with 18 bases between them. CDR3 protein: CASSPPGGSRGSYNEQFF. The CDR3 nucleotides read TGTGCCAGCTCACCCCCCGGGGGATCTCGGGGCTCCTACAATGAGCAGTTCTTC.

V usage is TRBV11-2 and J usage is TRBJ2-2, with 8 bases that match TRBD2. The trim removed 5 bases at V and 6 bases at J, leaving 8 bases unmatched. The CDR3 loop spans 15 amino acids. Germline V lookup: CDR1 SGHAT, CDR2 FQNNGV. CDR3: CASSPTSGSPGELFF. For the CDR3, the DNA is TGTGCCAGCAGCCCTACTAGCGGCAGTCCCGGGGAGCTGTTTTTT.

This chain connects TRBV6-6 to TRBJ2-7, with 9 nucleotides matching TRBD1. This CDR3 has 13 residues. V gave up 7 bases and J gave up 5 bases; unmatched junction bases: 6. CDR1 MNHNY and CDR2 SVGAGI come from the germline V gene (reference sequence). The DNA of the CDR3 is TGTGCCAGCACAGGGACAGGGACCCACGAGCAGTACTTC. Encoded protein: CASTGTGTHEQYF.

The chain carries TRBV9 and TRBJ2-2; possibly TRBD1 for D (5 bases). V lost 4 bases to trimming and J lost 6 bases, with 25 bases between them. Germline V gene data show CDR1 as SGDLS and CDR2 as YYNGEE. This CDR3 is 18 amino acids long. This CDR3 is CASSPTPGAGGISGELFF. The CDR3 DNA reads TGTGCCAGCAGCCCGACCCCTGGGGCAGGCGGAATTTCCGGGGAGCTGTTTTTT.

The chain links TRBV2 to TRBJ2-1; perhaps TRBD1 as D (6 bases). The V gene lost 11 bases and the J gene lost 6 bases, with 17 bases spanning the gap. CDR1 is SNHLY and CDR2 is FYNNEI in the germline V gene. CDR3 length equals 13 residues. In DNA, the CDR3 is TGTGCCGGTGAACCGGGACAAGTCAATGAGCAGTTCTTC. Translation gives CAGEPGQVNEQFF.

The chain couples TRBV5-1 to TRBJ2-1; TRBD2 matches at 9 bases. CDR3 length: 15 amino acids. The germline gives CDR1 SGHRS, CDR2 YFSETQ. Trimming cost V 0 bases and J 9 bases; bases outside gene matches: 7. The CDR3 here is CASSLVASGKLEQFF. The CDR3 DNA reads TGCGCCAGCAGCTTGGTTGCTAGCGGGAAGCTTGAGCAGTTCTTC. The whole variable domain, filled in from reference TRBV5-1 and TRBJ2-1, reads KAGVTQTPRYLIKTRGQQVTLSCSPISGHRSVSWYQQTPGQGLQFLFEYFSETQRNKGNFPGRFSGRQFSNSRSEMNVSTLELGDSALYLCASSLVASGKLEQFFGPGTRLTVL.

Concerning this clone itself: Other DNA sequences in the sample encode the same CDR3. V and J are TRBV19 and TRBJ2-2, with 7 bases that match TRBD1. Trimming took 6 bases from V and 1 from J; bases not matched to a gene: 2. There are 14 residues in the CDR3. From germline, CDR1 is LNHDA and CDR2 SQIVND (reference sequence). The DNA of the CDR3 is TGTGCCAGTAGGAGACAGGGGAACACCGGGGAGCTGTTTTTT. Amino acids: CASRRQGNTGELFF.

The chain joins TRBV29-1 to TRBJ2-7; no definite D call. This CDR3 is built from 12 residues. Looked up from germline, CDR1 is SQVTM and CDR2 is ANQGSEA. Trimming shortened V by 4 bases and J by 2 bases, and 9 bases separated the two germline ends. CDR3: CSVGTTTYEQYF. DNA for the CDR3: TGCAGCGTTGGGACCACTACCTACGAGCAGTACTTC.

V and J are TRBV5-3 and TRBJ1-1, with a weak D call TRBD1 (5 bases). TRBV5-3 is classed as an ORF, of uncertain function. The CDR3 spans 15 residues. V lost 4 bases and J 1 base, leaving 14 bases between the germline ends. CDR3 sequence reads: CARSPGPGQNTEAFF. CDR3 in DNA: TGTGCCAGAAGCCCCGGGCCGGGGCAGAACACTGAAGCTTTCTTT.

The V and J genes are TRBV4-1 and TRBJ1-2; 8 nucleotides line up with TRBD1. There are 19 residues in the CDR3. The V gene's germline CDR1 is MGHRA and CDR2 YSYEKL. V lost 0 bases and J lost 5; bases outside the gene matches: 17. CDR3 amino acids: CASSQDTELGRGLGYGYTF. In nucleotides, the CDR3 is TGCGCCAGCAGCCAAGATACGGAATTAGGCAGGGGGCTGGGATATGGCTACACCTTC.

This clone has only a few counts. This sequence joins TRBV30 and TRBJ1-1; no clear D gene. V was pared by 3 bases and J by 1 base, with 9 bases between. CDR1 and CDR2 (germline): GTSNPN, SVGIG (reference sequence). This CDR3 has 13 residues. This chain's CDR3 is CAWSRPQNTEAFF. The CDR3 nucleotides read TGTGCCTGGAGCAGGCCGCAGAACACTGAAGCTTTCTTT.

The chain carries TRBV5-1 and TRBJ2-6; TRBD1 agrees at 8 bases. Germline V gene lookup returns CDR1 SGHRS and CDR2 YFSETQ. V lost 3 bases, J lost 2 bases, and 4 bases stayed unmatched. CDR3 length equals 16 residues. The CDR3 region is CASSSTGATGANVLTF. CDR3 bases: TGCGCCAGCAGCTCGACAGGGGCTACTGGGGCCAACGTCCTGACTTTC.

The chain couples TRBV5-1 to TRBJ2-7, with 9 nucleotides matching TRBD2. The J segment lost 2 bases and the V segment lost 4 bases, leaving 7 bases of the junction unmatched. CDR3 length equals 15 residues. Germline V gene data show CDR1 as SGHRS and CDR2 as YFSETQ. CDR3 DNA: TGCGCCAGCAGCCAAGCGGGAGGCCAAGCCTACGAGCAGTACTTC. It translates to CASSQAGGQAYEQYF.

This chain joins TRBV28 and TRBJ1-5; 10 bases fit TRBD1. With V trimmed by 3 bases and J by 2 bases, 4 bases remained unmatched. This CDR3 has 16 residues. The germline CDR1 and CDR2 sequences are MDHEN and SYDVKM. The CDR3 sequence: CASSLETGGRNQPQHF. CDR3 nucleotide sequence: TGTGCCAGCAGTTTGGAGACAGGGGGCCGCAATCAGCCCCAGCATTTT.

Written as DNA, the CDR3 is TGTGCCGAAGGACAGGGTAGAGACGAGCAGTACTTC. This encodes CAEGQGRDEQYF. The chain employs TRBV7-9 and TRBJ2-7; 8 bases map to TRBD1. CDR1 SEHNR and CDR2 FQNEAQ come from the germline V gene (reference sequence). The J segment lost 5 bases and the V segment lost 11 bases, leaving 8 bases of the junction unmatched. The CDR3 covers 12 residues.

V and J are TRBV14 and TRBJ2-3, with TRBD1 matching 8 bases. This CDR3 spans 17 amino acids. V lost 5 bases to trimming and J lost 4 bases; unmatched junction nucleotides: 14. Germline V CDR1 and CDR2: SGHDN, FVKESK. CDR3 DNA: TGTGCCAGCAGCACATCCCGGGGCAGGGGGCCTCCAGATACGCAGTATTTT. Its translation: CASSTSRGRGPPDTQYF.

The chain uses TRBV7-2 and TRBJ2-5, with TRBD1 matching 7 bases. CDR1 and CDR2 (germline): SGHTA, FQGNSA. The CDR3 has 15 amino acids. V was pared by 4 bases and J by 5 bases, with 10 bases of the junction left unmatched. The CDR3 here is CASSSLTGSRETQYF. DNA of the CDR3: TGTGCCAGCAGCTCCCTGACAGGGAGTAGGGAGACCCAGTACTTC.

V gene TRBV27 combines with J gene TRBJ1-2; perhaps TRBD1 as D (6 bases). The ends were cut back, 6 bases at V and 8 bases at J, with 16 bases in the middle. Germline CDR1 and CDR2: MNHEY and SMNVEV (reference sequence). The CDR3 covers 13 residues. The CDR3 sequence is CASRTGTRKGYTF. For the CDR3, the DNA is TGTGCCAGCAGGACCGGGACAAGGAAGGGCTACACCTTC.

The gene calls are TRBV28 and TRBJ1-5; possibly TRBD1 for D (6 bases). V shed 4 bases and J shed 3 bases, with 16 bases lying between them. In germline, CDR1 is MDHEN, CDR2 SYDVKM. The CDR3 has 16 residues. The CDR3 spells CASSSLGRTDNQPQHF. DNA for the CDR3: TGTGCCAGCAGTTCTCTGGGTAGGACAGACAATCAGCCCCAGCATTTT.

This clone is a singleton in its sample. This chain links TRBV5-1 with TRBJ1-1; a weak D match, TRBD1 (6 bases). The CDR3 sequence is 14 residues long. CDR1 is SGHRS and CDR2 is YFSETQ in the germline V gene. Deletions cut 1 base from V and 8 bases from J, with 15 bases between. The CDR3 DNA follows: TGCGCCAGCAGCTTGACCGAAGGGACACCGGAAGCTTTCTTT. This translates into CASSLTEGTPEAFF. Looking up the rest from reference TRBV5-1 and TRBJ1-1 gives the full variable domain: KAGVTQTPRYLIKTRGQQVTLSCSPISGHRSVSWYQQTPGQGLQFLFEYFSETQRNKGNFPGRFSGRQFSNSRSEMNVSTLELGDSALYLCASSLTEGTPEAFFGQGTRLTVV.

The rearrangement links TRBV19 to TRBJ1-5; D remains unclear. Germline V gene lookup returns CDR1 LNHDA and CDR2 SQIVND (reference sequence). Trimming stripped 5 bases from V and 6 bases from J, with 14 bases between. This CDR3 spans 14 amino acids. The chain's CDR3 is CASSVPGISQPQHF. CDR3 sequence (DNA): TGTGCCAGTAGTGTGCCAGGTATCAGTCAGCCCCAGCATTTT. The entire variable domain, with the rest obtained from reference TRBV19 and TRBJ1-5, is as follows: DGGITQSPKYLFRKEGQNVTLSCEQNLNHDAMYWYRQDPGQGLRLIYYSQIVNDFQKGDIAEGYSVSREKKESFPLTVTSAQKNPTAFYLCASSVPGISQPQHFGDGTRLSIL.

This clone was detected only a few times. This chain connects TRBV5-4 to TRBJ1-2, with 7 bases lining up with TRBD1. The germline gives CDR1 SGHNT, CDR2 YYREEE (reference sequence). V shed 0 bases, J shed 3 bases, and the junction held 5 bases outside the gene matches. The CDR3 is 15 residues long. The CDR3 DNA is TGTGCCAGCAGCTTGGCAGGGGGGCCATACTATGGCTACACCTTC. Amino acids: CASSLAGGPYYGYTF.

The chain employs TRBV18 and TRBJ2-7; TRBD1 matches at 7 bases. Germline CDR1 is KGHSH and CDR2 is LQKENI. The CDR3 is 14 residues long. The ends lost 1 base at V and 6 bases at J; junction bases unmatched: 6. The CDR3 DNA reads TGTGCCAGCTCACCACAGGGGGCTGGGAGCGAGCAGTACTTC. Protein product: CASSPQGAGSEQYF.

The rearrangement links TRBV28 to TRBJ2-1; 7 nucleotides line up with TRBD2. The germline V gene encodes CDR1 MDHEN and CDR2 SYDVKM. With 5 bases clipped from V and 5 bases from J, the junction kept 6 bases outside the gene matches. The CDR3 runs to 14 residues. This chain's CDR3 is CASSPTSRDNEQFF. The CDR3 region has the DNA TGTGCCAGCAGTCCGACTAGCAGAGACAATGAGCAGTTCTTC.

This clone has a handful of counts. The DNA of the CDR3 is TGTGCCAGCAGCTTAACAGGGACTCATCATCAGCCCCAGCATTTT. Residues: CASSLTGTHHQPQHF. The chain couples TRBV7-9 to TRBJ1-5; weak D call: TRBD1 (6 bases). V gave up 2 bases and J gave up 5 bases, with 13 bases separating them. This CDR3 contains 15 residues. In germline, CDR1 is SEHNR, CDR2 FQNEAQ (reference sequence).